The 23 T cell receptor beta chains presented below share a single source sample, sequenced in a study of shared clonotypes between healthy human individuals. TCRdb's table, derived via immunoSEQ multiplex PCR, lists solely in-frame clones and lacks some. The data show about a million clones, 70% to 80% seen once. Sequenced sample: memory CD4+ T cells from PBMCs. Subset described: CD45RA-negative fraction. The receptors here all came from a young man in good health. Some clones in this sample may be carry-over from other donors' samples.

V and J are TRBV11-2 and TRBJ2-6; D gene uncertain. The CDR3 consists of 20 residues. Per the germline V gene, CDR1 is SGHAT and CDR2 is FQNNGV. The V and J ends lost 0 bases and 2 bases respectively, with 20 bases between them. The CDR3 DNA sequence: TGTGCCAGCAGCTTAGAGGGGTCCGGCAGGAATTTGCCTGGGGCCAACGTCCTGACTTTC. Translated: CASSLEGSGRNLPGANVLTF.

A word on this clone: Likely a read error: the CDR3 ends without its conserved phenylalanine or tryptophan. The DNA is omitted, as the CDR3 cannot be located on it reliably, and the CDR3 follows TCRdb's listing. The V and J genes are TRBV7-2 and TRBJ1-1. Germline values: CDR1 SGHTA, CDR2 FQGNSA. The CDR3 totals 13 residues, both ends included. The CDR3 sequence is CASSLAHDAAPEL.

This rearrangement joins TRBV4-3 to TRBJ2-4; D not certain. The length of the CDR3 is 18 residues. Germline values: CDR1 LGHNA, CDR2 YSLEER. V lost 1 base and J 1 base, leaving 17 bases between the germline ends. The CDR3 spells CASSQGATQLGAKNIQYF. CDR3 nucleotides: TGCGCCAGCAGCCAAGGGGCGACTCAGCTGGGGGCCAAAAACATTCAGTACTTC.

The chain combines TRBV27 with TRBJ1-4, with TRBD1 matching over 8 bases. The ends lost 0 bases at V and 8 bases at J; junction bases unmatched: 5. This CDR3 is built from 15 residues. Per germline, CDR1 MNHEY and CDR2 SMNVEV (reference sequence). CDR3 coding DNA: TGTGCCAGCAGTTTATCGAACAGGGGGGGGGAAAAACTGTTTTTT. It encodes CASSLSNRGGEKLFF.

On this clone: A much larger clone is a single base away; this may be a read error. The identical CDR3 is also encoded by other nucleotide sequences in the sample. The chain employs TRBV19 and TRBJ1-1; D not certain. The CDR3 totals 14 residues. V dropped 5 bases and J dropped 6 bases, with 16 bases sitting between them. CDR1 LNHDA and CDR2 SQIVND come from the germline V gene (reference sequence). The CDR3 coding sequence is TGTGCCAGTAGTCGATCCACGGGGATCGCTGAAGCTTTCTTT. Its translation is CASSRSTGIAEAFF. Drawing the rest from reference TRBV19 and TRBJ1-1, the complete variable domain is DGGITQSPKYLFRKEGQNVTLSCEQNLNHDAMYWYRQDPGQGLRLIYYSQIVNDFQKGDIAEGYSVSREKKESFPLTVTSAQKNPTAFYLCASSRSTGIAEAFFGQGTRLTVV.

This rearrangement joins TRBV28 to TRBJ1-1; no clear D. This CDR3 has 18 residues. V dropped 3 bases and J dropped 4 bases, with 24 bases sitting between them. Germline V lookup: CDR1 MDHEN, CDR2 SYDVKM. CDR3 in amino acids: CASSFRGIPRRRPTEAFF. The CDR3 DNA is TGTGCCAGCAGTTTTAGAGGTATTCCCCGTCGCCGTCCCACTGAAGCTTTCTTT.

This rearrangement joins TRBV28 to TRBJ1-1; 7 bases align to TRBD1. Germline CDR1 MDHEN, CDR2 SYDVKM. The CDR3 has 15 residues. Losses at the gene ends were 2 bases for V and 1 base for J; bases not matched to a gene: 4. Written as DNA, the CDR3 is TGTGCCAGCAGTTTAGGGGGACAGCAGAACACTGAAGCTTTCTTT. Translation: CASSLGGQQNTEAFF. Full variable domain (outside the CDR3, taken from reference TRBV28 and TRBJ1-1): DVKVTQSSRYLVKRTGEKVFLECVQDMDHENMFWYRQDPGLGLRLIYFSYDVKMKEKGDIPEGYSVSREKKERFSLILESASTNQTSMYLCASSLGGQQNTEAFFGQGTRLTVV.

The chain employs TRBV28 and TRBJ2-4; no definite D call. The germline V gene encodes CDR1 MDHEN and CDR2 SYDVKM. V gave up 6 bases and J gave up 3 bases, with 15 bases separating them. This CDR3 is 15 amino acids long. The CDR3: CASSPPSAGKNIQYF. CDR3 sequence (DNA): TGTGCCAGCAGCCCCCCGTCCGCCGGCAAAAACATTCAGTACTTC.

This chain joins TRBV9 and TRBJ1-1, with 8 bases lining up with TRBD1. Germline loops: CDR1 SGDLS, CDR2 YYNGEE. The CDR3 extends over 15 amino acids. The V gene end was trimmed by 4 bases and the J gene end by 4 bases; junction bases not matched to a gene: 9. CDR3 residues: CASSRNAGQGTEAFF. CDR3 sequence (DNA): TGTGCCAGCAGCCGAAATGCTGGACAGGGCACTGAAGCTTTCTTT.

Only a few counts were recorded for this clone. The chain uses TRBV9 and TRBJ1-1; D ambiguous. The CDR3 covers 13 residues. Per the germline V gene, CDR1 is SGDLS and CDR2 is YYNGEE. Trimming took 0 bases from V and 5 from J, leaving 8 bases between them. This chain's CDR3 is CASSVGPATEAFF. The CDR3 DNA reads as TGTGCCAGCAGCGTAGGCCCTGCGACTGAAGCTTTCTTT.

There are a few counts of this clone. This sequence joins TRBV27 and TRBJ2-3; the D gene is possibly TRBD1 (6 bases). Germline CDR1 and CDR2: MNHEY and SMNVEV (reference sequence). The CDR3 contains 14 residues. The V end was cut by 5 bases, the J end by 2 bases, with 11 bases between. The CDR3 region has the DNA TGTGCCAGCAGTCCAGGGGATCTCACAGATACGCAGTATTTT. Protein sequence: CASSPGDLTDTQYF.

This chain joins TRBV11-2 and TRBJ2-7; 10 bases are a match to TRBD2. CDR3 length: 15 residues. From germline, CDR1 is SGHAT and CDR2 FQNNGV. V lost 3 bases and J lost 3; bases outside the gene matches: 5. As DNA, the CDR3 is TGTGCCAGCAGCTTTAGCGGGAGGAACCTCTACGAGCAGTACTTC. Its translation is CASSFSGRNLYEQYF.

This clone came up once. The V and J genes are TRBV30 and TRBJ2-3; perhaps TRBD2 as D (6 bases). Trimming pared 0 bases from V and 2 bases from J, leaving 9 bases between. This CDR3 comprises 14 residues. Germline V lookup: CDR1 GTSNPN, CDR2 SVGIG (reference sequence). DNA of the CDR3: TGTGCCTGGAGTGTTAGCGGAACCACAGATACGCAGTATTTT. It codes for CAWSVSGTTDTQYF.

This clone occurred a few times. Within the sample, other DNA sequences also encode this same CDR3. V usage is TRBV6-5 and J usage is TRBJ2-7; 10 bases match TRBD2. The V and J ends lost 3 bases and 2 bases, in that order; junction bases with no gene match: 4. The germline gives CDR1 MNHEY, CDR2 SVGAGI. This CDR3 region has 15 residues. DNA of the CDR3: TGTGCCAGCAGTTATCTAGCGGGGGCTACCTACGAGCAGTACTTC. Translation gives CASSYLAGATYEQYF.

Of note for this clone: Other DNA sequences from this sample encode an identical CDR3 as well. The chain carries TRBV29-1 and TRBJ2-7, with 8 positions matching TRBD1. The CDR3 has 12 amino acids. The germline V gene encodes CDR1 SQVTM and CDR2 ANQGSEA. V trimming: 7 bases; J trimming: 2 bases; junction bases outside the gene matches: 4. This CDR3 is CSAQGQAYEQYF. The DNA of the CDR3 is TGCAGCGCCCAGGGACAGGCCTACGAGCAGTACTTC.

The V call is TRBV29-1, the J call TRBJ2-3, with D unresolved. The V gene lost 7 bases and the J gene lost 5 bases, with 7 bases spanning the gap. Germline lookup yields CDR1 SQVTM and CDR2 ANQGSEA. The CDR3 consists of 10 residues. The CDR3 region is CSAWVDTQYF. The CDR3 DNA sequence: TGCAGCGCCTGGGTAGATACGCAGTATTTT.

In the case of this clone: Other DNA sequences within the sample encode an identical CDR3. The CDR3 protein is CASSLGSGSSYNEQFF. CDR3 sequence (DNA): TGTGCCAGCAGCTTAGGAAGCGGGAGCTCCTACAATGAGCAGTTCTTC. This sequence joins TRBV7-2 and TRBJ2-1; 8 nucleotides align to TRBD2. V lost 1 base, J lost 0 bases, and 2 bases stayed unmatched. Germline CDR1 reads SGHTA; CDR2 reads FQGNSA. The CDR3 has 16 amino acids.

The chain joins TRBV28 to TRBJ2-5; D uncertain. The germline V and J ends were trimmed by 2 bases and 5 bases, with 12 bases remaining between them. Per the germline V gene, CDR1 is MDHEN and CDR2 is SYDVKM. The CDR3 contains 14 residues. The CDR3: CASSLLGQGETQYF. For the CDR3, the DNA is TGTGCCAGCAGTTTACTCGGTCAAGGGGAGACCCAGTACTTC.

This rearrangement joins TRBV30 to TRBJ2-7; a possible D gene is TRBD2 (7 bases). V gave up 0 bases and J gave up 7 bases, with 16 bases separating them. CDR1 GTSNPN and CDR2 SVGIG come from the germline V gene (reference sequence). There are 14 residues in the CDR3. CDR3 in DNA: TGTGCCTGGAGTGTACGAAGGGGGGGGGTTGAGCAGTACTTC. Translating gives CAWSVRRGGVEQYF.

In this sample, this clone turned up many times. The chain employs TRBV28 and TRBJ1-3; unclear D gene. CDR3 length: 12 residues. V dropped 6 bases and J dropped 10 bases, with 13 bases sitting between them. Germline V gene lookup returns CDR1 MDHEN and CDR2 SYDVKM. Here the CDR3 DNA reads TGTGCCAGCAGCCCCCCGGCGCGGACCATATATTTT. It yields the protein CASSPPARTIYF.

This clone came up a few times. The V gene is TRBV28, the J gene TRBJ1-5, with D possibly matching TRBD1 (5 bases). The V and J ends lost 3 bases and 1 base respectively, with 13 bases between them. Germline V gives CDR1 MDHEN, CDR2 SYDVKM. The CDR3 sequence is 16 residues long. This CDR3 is CASSFRRGQSNQPQHF. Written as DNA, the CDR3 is TGTGCCAGCAGTTTCCGCCGGGGCCAAAGCAATCAGCCCCAGCATTTT.

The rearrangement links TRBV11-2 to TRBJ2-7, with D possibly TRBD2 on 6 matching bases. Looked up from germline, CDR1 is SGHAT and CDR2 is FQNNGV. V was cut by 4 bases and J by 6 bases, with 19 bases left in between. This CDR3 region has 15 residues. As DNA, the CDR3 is TGTGCCAGCAGCTATGTGGGGGGTACCCCCTCCGAGCAGTACTTC. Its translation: CASSYVGGTPSEQYF.

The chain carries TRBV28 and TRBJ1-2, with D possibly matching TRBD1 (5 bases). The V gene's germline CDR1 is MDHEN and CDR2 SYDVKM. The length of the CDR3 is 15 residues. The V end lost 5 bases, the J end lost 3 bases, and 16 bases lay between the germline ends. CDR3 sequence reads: CASSSSGTQDYGYTF. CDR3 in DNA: TGTGCCAGCAGTAGCTCCGGGACCCAGGACTATGGCTACACCTTC.